The TCR beta chain under discussion was sequenced for a study of tumor and adjacent non-tumor tissue in lung cancer. About the study: Samples averaged roughly 4 million productive TCRbeta reads each.

Remarks on this clonotype: Its matching antigen is unknown. The conserved phenylalanine or tryptophan is not found at the CDR3 terminus, so this likely reflects a read error.

Study conclusions and caveats: Compared with tumor, normal lung showed significantly lower TCR diversity.

TCRbeta libraries were built with three rounds of nested PCR, modified from ARM-PCR. TCRdb re-analysed the multiplex PCR reads in MiXCR, keeping a single row per CDR3 protein. Of roughly 120,000 distinct CDR3 sequences in the sample, about 61% were seen once. Germline V gene data show CDR1 as MNHNY and CDR2 as SVGAGI (reference sequence). Losses at the gene ends were 6 bases for V and 6 bases for J; bases not matched to a gene: 8. This CDR3 has 14 residues. RNA was extracted from bulk tissue without any cell sorting. More than 3 cm separated this lung sample from the edge of the tumor. V gene TRBV6-6 combines with J gene TRBJ2-7; TRBD1 agrees at 10 bases. The TCR originated in a man between 60 and 75 years old with non-small cell lung cancer. The sequenced material came from distant non-tumor lung tissue. DNA of the CDR3: TGTGCCAGCAGCCTGACAGGGGGCTCATCCGAGCAGTACTCC. The encoded protein is CASSLTGGSSEQYS.